This TCR beta chain comes out of a study of PD-1 blockade in classical Hodgkin lymphoma. Study findings and constraints: Patients who initiated nivolumab within 1 year of ASCT were excluded. TCR diversity rose significantly by C4D1 in CD4+ but not CD8+ cells. Reports indicated that newly diagnosed patients had lower baseline TCR diversity than healthy donors did.

CDR3 size: 14 residues. V was cut by 1 base and J by 5 bases, with 9 bases left in between. Germline V gene sequence: CDR1 SGHTA, CDR2 FQGTGA. The assay was immunoSEQ multiplex PCR, and TCRdb's table has in-frame clones only and misses some. The sample consists of tens of thousands of clones, approximately 70% of them appearing once. In this sample, this clone turned up a few times. Antigen specificity is unknown. The patients all showed relapse after autologous stem cell transplantation, while their brentuximab vedotin exposure varied. Patients' outcomes at their best amounted to complete response, partial response or progressive disease.

The chain carries TRBV7-3 and TRBJ2-1; tentative D call: TRBD2 (6 bases). The sequence was collected from a human donor with classical Hodgkin lymphoma. Sequenced material: peripheral blood mononuclear cells (PBMCs), taken before the second cycle of nivolumab. CDR3 in amino acids: CASSLRWGDNEQFF. CDR3 coding DNA: TGTGCCAGCAGCTTAAGGTGGGGGGACAATGAGCAGTTCTTC.